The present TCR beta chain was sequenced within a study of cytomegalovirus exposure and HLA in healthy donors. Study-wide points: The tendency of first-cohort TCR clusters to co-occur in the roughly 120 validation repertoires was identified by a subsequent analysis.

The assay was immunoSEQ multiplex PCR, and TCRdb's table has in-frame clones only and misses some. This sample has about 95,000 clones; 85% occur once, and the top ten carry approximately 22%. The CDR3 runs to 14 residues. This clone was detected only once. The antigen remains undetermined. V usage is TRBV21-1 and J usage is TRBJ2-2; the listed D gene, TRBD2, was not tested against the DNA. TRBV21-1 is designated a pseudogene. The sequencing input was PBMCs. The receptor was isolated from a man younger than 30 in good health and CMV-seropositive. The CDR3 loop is CASSKLAGAGELFF. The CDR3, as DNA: TGTGCCAGCAGCAAACTAGCGGGAGCCGGGGAGCTGTTTTTT.